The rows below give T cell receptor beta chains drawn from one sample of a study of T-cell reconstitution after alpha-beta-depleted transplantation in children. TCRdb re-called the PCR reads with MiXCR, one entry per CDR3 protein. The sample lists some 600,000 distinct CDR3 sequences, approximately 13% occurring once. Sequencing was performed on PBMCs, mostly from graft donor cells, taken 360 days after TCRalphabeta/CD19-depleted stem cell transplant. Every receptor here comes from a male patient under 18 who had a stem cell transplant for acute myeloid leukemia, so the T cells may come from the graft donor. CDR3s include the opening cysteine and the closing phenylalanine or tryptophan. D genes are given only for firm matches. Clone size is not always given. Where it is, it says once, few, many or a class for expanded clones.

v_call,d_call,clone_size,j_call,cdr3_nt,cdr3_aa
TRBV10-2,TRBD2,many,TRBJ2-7,TGCGCCAGCAGTGAGATGGAGACTAGCGGGAACTACTACGAGCAGTACTTC,CASSEMETSGNYYEQYF
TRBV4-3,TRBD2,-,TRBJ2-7,TGCGCCAGCAGCCAGCATCTTAGGCTAGCGGGAGGGATAGGGTCCTACGAGCAGTACTTC,CASSQHLRLAGGIGSYEQYF
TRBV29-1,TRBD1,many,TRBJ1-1,TGCAGCGTCCCGACAGGGGTCGACACTGAAGCTTTCTTT,CSVPTGVDTEAFF
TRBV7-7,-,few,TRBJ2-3,TGTGCTAGCAGCGAGACGGGACTTCTCACAGATACGCAGTATTTT,CASSETGLLTDTQYF
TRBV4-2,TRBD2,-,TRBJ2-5,TGTGCCAGCAGCCAAGGCCGACTAGCGGGAGGGCAAGAGACCCAGTACTTC,CASSQGRLAGGQETQYF
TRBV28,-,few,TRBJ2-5,TGTGCCAGCAGTTTACCAGCGGGCATCCAAGAGACCCAGTACTTC,CASSLPAGIQETQYF
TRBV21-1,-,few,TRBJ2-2,-,CASSKEWGQGTNTGELFF
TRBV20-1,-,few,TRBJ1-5,TGCAGTGCTAGAGAAGGGATTACCAATCAGCCCCAGCATTTT,CSAREGITNQPQHF
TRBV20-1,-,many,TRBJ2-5,TGCAGTTCAACGGGGAATTACCAAGAGACCCAGTACTTC,CSSTGNYQETQYF
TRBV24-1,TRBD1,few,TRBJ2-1,TGTGCCACCAGTGAGATGGGACAGAAGTCGAACAATGAGCAGTTCTTC,CATSEMGQKSNNEQFF
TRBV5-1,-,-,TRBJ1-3,TGCGCCAGCAGCTTGGGGGGATGGTCCGGAAACACCATATATTTT,CASSLGGWSGNTIYF
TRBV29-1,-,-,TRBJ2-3,TGCACTCCTCAGGGGTTGGGCACAGATACGCAGTATTTT,CTPQGLGTDTQYF
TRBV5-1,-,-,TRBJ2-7,TGCGCCAGCAGCTTGGTCGGACGGAATCTTACCTACGAGCAGTACTTC,CASSLVGRNLTYEQYF
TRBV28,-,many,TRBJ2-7,TGTGCCAGCAGTTTCGTGGTCCCCTCCGAGCAGTACTTC,CASSFVVPSEQYF
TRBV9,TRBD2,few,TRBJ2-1,TGTGCCAGCAGCTTACAAGCGGGAGGAAGCTCCTACAATGAGCAGTTCTTC,CASSLQAGGSSYNEQFF
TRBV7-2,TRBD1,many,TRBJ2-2,TGTGCCAGCAGCACCTGGACAGGGAGAAACACCGGGGAGCTGTTTTTT,CASSTWTGRNTGELFF
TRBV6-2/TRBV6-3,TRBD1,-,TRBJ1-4,TGTGCCAGCGTGAGACAGGGGTACGAAAAACTGTTTTTT,CASVRQGYEKLFF
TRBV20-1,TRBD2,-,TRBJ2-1,TGCAGTGCTAGGGGTCTAGCGGGAGGGGAGTTCTTC,CSARGLAGGEFF
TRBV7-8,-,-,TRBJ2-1,TGTGCCAGCAGCTTAGGGCTGGACTACCGCAATGAGCAGTTCTTC,CASSLGLDYRNEQFF
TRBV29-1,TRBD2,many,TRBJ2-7,TGCAGCGTTGGTTTCCTAGCGGGAGGGCTACACGAGCAGTACTTC,CSVGFLAGGLHEQYF
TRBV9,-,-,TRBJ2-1,TGTGCCAGCAGCGCCACGATTTGGGCGAGCTCCTACAATGAGCAGTTCTTC,CASSATIWASSYNEQFF
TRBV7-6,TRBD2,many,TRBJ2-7,TGTGCCAGCAGCTTAGGAGAAGGGACTAGCGGATACGAGCAGTACTTC,CASSLGEGTSGYEQYF
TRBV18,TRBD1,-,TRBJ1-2,TGTGCCAGCTCACCCCCCGGGACAGACTATGGCTACACCTTC,CASSPPGTDYGYTF
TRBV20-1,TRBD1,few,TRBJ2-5,TGCAGTGCCATCCCCGGACAGGGCCAAGAGACCCAGTACTTC,CSAIPGQGQETQYF
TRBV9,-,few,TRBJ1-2,TGTGCCAGCAGCGTCGGACAGCAACTTGGCTACACCTTC,CASSVGQQLGYTF
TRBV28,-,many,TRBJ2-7,TGTGCCAGCACCACTTATGGGCAGTCCTACGAGCAGTACTTC,CASTTYGQSYEQYF
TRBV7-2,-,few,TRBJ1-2,TGTGCCAGCAGCTTCCGAGGTGGCTACACCTTC,CASSFRGGYTF
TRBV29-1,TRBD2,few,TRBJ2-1,TGCAGCACCCTTAGCGGGGCTGGTGAGCAGTTCTTC,CSTLSGAGEQFF
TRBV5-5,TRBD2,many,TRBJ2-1,TGTGCCAGCAGCTTGTACCCTAGCGGGGATAGCTCCTACAATGAGCAGTTCTTC,CASSLYPSGDSSYNEQFF
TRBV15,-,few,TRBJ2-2,TGTGCCACCAGCAGCCAGGGGAGCACCGGGGAGCTGTTTTTT,CATSSQGSTGELFF
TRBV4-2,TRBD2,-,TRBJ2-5,TGTGCCAGCAGCCAAGGAGCGGGAGGTGGAGAGACCCAGTACTTC,CASSQGAGGGETQYF
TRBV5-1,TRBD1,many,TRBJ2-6,TGCGCCAGCAGCAGACTACAGGGGGCCTCTGGGGCCAACGTCCTGACTTTC,CASSRLQGASGANVLTF
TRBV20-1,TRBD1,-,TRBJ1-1,TGCAGTGCTAGAGTCTACAGGGGGACTGAAGCTTTCTTT,CSARVYRGTEAFF
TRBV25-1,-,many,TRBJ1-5,TGTGCCAGCTCACAAGGAGGGTGGCAACAGCCCCAGCATTTT,CASSQGGWQQPQHF
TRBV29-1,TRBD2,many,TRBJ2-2,TGCAGCGTTAGGGAGGGATACACCGGGGAGCTGTTTTTT,CSVREGYTGELFF
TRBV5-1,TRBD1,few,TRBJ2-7,TGCGCCAGCAGACACCAGGGACAGGGGGCCTACGAGCAGTACTTC,CASRHQGQGAYEQYF
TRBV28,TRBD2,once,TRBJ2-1,TGTGCCAGCAGCCCGGCGGGCGGGAGTAACATAAATGAGCAGTTCTTC,CASSPAGGSNINEQFF
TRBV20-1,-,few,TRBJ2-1,TGCAGTGCCATAACTGCACAATCGAAGAGCGGAACTGAGCAGTTCTTC,CSAITAQSKSGTEQFF
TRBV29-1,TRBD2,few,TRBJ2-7,TGCAGCGTTGCGGGGACGGGAGGGCCCGGGGAGCAGTACTTC,CSVAGTGGPGEQYF
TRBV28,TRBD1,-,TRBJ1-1,TGTACCAGCAGTTTACGGACAGGGCTTGAAGCTTTCTTT,CTSSLRTGLEAFF
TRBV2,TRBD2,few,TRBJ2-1,TGTGCCACCCCCCTCGAGGCTAGCGGGAGGGCCGGGTCCTACAATGAGCAGTTCTTC,CATPLEASGRAGSYNEQFF
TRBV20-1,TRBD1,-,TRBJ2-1,TGCAGTGCTAGACCTGACAGGGCCTCCTACAATGAGCAGTTCTTC,CSARPDRASYNEQFF
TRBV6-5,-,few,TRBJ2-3,TGTGCCAGCAGTTACTCGAAGGGCGATACGCAGTATTTT,CASSYSKGDTQYF